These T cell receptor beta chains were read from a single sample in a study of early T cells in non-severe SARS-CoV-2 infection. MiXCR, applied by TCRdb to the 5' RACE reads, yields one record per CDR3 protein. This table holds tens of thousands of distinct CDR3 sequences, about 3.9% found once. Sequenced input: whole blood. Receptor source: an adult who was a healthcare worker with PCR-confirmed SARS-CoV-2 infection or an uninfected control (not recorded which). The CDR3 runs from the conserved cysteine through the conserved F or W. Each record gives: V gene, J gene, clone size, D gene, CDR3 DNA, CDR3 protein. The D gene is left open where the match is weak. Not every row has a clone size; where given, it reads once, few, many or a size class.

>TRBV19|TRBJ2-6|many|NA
TGTGCCAGTAGTATTGCAGATAACTCTGGGGCCAACGTCCTGACTTTC
CASSIADNSGANVLTF
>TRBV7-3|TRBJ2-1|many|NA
TGTGCCAGCAGCCTTCATAGGCGGGAGCAGTTCTTC
CASSLHRREQFF
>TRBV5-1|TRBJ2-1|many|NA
TGCGCCAGCAGCTTGGTAGGGATAACTAGCAATGAGCAGTTCTTC
CASSLVGITSNEQFF
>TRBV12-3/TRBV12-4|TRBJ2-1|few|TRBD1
TGTGCCAGCAGTTTTAGGGGGCACTACAATGAGCAGTTCTTC
CASSFRGHYNEQFF
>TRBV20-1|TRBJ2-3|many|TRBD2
TGCAGTGCCGGGGGGGGATCTACAGATACGCAGTATTTT
CSAGGGSTDTQYF
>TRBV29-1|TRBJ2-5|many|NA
TGCAGCGTTGCCTCTACGGCTGGGACCCAGTACTTC
CSVASTAGTQYF
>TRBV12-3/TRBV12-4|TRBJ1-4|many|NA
TGTGCCAGCAGGACATCGGTGGGGGAAAAACTGTTTTTT
CASRTSVGEKLFF
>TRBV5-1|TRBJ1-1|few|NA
TGCGCCAGCAGCTTGAATCTGGGAGTACCCACTGAAGCTTTCTTT
CASSLNLGVPTEAFF
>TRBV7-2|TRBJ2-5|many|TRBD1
TGTGCCAGCAGCTCCAACAGGGGGCAGGAGACCCAGTACTTC
CASSSNRGQETQYF
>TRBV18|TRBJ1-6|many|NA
TGTGCCAGCTCACCGATACAGAAGGGCTCACCCCTCCACTTT
CASSPIQKGSPLHF
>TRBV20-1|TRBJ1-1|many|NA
TGCAGTGCTAGGGTCCCCGGACTGATGAACACTGAAGCTTTCTTT
CSARVPGLMNTEAFF
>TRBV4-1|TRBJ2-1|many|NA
TGCGCCAGCAGCCCCCGGGCGGGGCGGTCCTACAATGAGCAGTTCTTC
CASSPRAGRSYNEQFF
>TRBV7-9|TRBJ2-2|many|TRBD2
TGTGCCAGCAGCCGAGCACTAGCGGGAGGGACCGGGGAGCTGTTTTTT
CASSRALAGGTGELFF
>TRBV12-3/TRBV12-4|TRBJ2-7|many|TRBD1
TGTGCCAGCAGGCCGACAGGGGGCGTCTACGAGCAGTACTTC
CASRPTGGVYEQYF
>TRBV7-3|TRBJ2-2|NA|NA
TGTGCCAGCAGCAAAACGCCCGGGACCACCGGGGAGCTGTTTTTT
CASSKTPGTTGELFF
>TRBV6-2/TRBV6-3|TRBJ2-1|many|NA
TGTGCCAGCAGTTACCGAGACTCCTACAATGAGCAGTTCTTC
CASSYRDSYNEQFF
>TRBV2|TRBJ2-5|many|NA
TGTGCCAGCAGTGAAGCGTCAACTACTCAAGAGACCCAGTACTTC
CASSEASTTQETQYF
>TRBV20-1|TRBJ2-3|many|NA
TGCAGTGCTAGATCTGTTGCAATCCAAGATACTACGCAGTATTTT
CSARSVAIQDTTQYF
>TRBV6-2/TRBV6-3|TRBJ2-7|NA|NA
TGTGCCAGCAGTCCCGGGGAATACGGGATCTCCTACGAGCAGTACTTC
CASSPGEYGISYEQYF
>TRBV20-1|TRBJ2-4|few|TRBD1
TGCAGTGCTAGAGATCAGGGGGCCACAAACATTCAGTACTTC
CSARDQGATNIQYF
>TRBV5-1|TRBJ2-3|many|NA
TGCGCCAGCAGCTTGGCCCTCAGCACAGATACGCAGTATTTT
CASSLALSTDTQYF
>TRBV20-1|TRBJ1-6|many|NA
TGCAGTGCTAGAGCCCGCATTGTTTGGGGGAAAGTTTCACCCCTCCACTTT
CSARARIVWGKVSPLHF
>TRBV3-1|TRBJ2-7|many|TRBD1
TGTGCCAGCAGCCGGGGACAGCACCAAGCCTACGAGCAGTACTTC
CASSRGQHQAYEQYF
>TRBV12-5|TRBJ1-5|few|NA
TGTGCTAGTGGTTTGGTACCAGGGTTTCGGCCCCAGCATTTT
CASGLVPGFRPQHF
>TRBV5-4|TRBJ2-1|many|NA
TGTGCCAGCAGCCTTTACCGTGAGCAGTTCTTC
CASSLYREQFF